The present entry profiles one T cell receptor (beta chain) with its context. What antigen it recognizes has not been identified. No quality values exist for individual bases; no much larger clone is one base distant. Library generation was performed with the immunoSEQ multiplex PCR assay. Rearranged TCR beta chain sequences were amplified using the hsTCRB Kit according to the manufacturer's protocol. Sequencing of TCRB libraries was carried out on an Illumina MiSeq. The paper's data handling went like this. Demultiplexing, trimming and gene mapping were performed with the kit vendor's proprietary platform. Sourced from immuneACCESS, this table was stored by TCRdb with only in-frame sequences that have V and J called. A share of the clones is absent; for the studies checked, an unresolved V gene accounts for under half, and the remainder has no known explanation. The V and J calls and clone size were taken over from that table, and D and trimming were inferred from the DNA. The sample includes 110,000 or so clones, with roughly 90% observed a single time. Of the sample, roughly 0.55% is held by the ten largest clones.

The sample comes from a study of a mutant IDH1 vaccine in newly diagnosed glioma (dated by TCRdb to 2020 to 2023). For the wider study: Patients were given eight vaccinations, in weeks 1, 3, 5, 7, 11, 15, 19 and 23, which matched visits V03 through V10. Vaccination was initiated 4-6 weeks after radiotherapy alone, or concurrently with temozolomide cycles in the chemotherapy-containing groups. Of the approximately 32 treated patients, 62.5% were male and 37.5% were female, and the mean age was about 40 years. Prior to enrollment, standard therapy consisting of radiotherapy alone, temozolomide alone, or radiochemotherapy with temozolomide had been administered to patients, with the combination being received by most patients. Peripheral blood was drawn at six visits: V03 (baseline), V05, V07, V10, V12 and V13. For exploratory analyses, longitudinal TCRB deep sequencing was carried out in about 25 treated patients wherever samples were available.

Study-wide findings and limitations: Pseudoprogression appeared unrelated to alterations in the top peripheral T cell clonotypes detected by TCRB sequencing. Availability determined which PBMC samples were chosen for TCRB deep sequencing. It was noted by the authors that analyses of patient blood samples could not be reproduced owing to sample limitations. Vaccine-induced immune responses across multiple MHC alleles were detected in approximately 93% of patients.

Reading the label with the study, this specimen's time point is: week 11, during vaccination. Every vaccine dose consisted of 300 ug of a 20-mer mutant IDH1 peptide in Montanide, administered subcutaneously together with topical imiquimod. Donors had newly diagnosed WHO grade 3 or 4 IDH1-mutant astrocytomas with loss of nuclear ATRX. The samples were drawn from NOA16, a multicentre, single-arm, open-label phase I trial in Germany that tested a mutant IDH1 peptide vaccine in humans for the first time. The DNeasy Blood and Tissue Kit was used to extract genomic DNA from EDTA blood for TCRB sequencing. Inclusive of the bounding cysteine and phenylalanine, the CDR3 is 17 residues long. Of the read, only the CDR3 DNA is kept; its 51 bases are in frame from base 1. CDR1 and CDR2, looked up from the germline V gene (reference sequence), are LNHNV and YYDKDF. Relative to germline, V is 2 bases shorter and J is 2 bases shorter, with 15 bases between their ends.

The chain is encoded by TRBV15 joined to TRBJ2-2; the D segment could be TRBD1, given 6 matching bases. Source: PBMCs, taken from a glioma patient whose treatment included an IDH1 peptide vaccine. This clonotype originated in a woman aged 45-65 years with glioma. The DNA is as follows: TGTGCCACCAGCAGACTGGGACACCGAGGAAACACCGGGGAGCTGTTTTTT. This translates into CATSRLGHRGNTGELFF. The CDR3, completed at both ends by the reference TRBV15 and TRBJ2-2 genes, gives the full variable domain DAMVIQNPRYQVTQFGKPVTLSCSQTLNHNVMYWYQQKSSQAPKLLFHYYDKDFNNEADTPDNFQSRRPNTSFCFLDIRSPGLGDTAMYLCATSRLGHRGNTGELFFGEGSRLTVL.